The 10 T cell receptor beta chains presented below share a single source sample, sequenced in a study of blood T cell repertoires in COVID-19. Profiled with immunoSEQ multiplex PCR; TCRdb holds only in-frame clones, not every one. The sample has tens of thousands of clones; 70% to 90% are singletons. Material for sequencing was peripheral blood. The receptor set was obtained from a woman aged 70-85 years with acute or convalescent COVID-19.

This clone was detected once. The chain couples TRBV5-1 to TRBJ2-3; possibly TRBD2 for D (7 bases). Trimming removed 1 base at V and 3 bases at J, with 15 bases between. CDR1 is SGHRS and CDR2 is YFSETQ in the germline V gene. This CDR3 is built from 16 residues. The CDR3 loop reads CASSLSRGAGTDTQYF. The DNA of the CDR3 is TGCGCCAGCAGCTTGTCCCGGGGGGCGGGAACAGATACGCAGTATTTT. Full variable domain (missing parts from reference TRBV5-1 and TRBJ2-3): KAGVTQTPRYLIKTRGQQVTLSCSPISGHRSVSWYQQTPGQGLQFLFEYFSETQRNKGNFPGRFSGRQFSNSRSEMNVSTLELGDSALYLCASSLSRGAGTDTQYFGPGTRLTVL.

The V and J genes are TRBV7-3 and TRBJ1-2, with 8 bases identical to TRBD1. The CDR3 has 17 residues. Germline loops: CDR1 SGHTA, CDR2 FQGTGA. After removal of 6 bases from V and 2 bases from J, the junction contained 14 bases not matched to a gene. Here the CDR3 reads CASSQNPRQGSNYGYTF. CDR3 in DNA: TGTGCCAGCAGTCAAAACCCTCGACAGGGGAGCAACTATGGCTACACCTTC.

The chain couples TRBV7-8 to TRBJ1-1, with D maybe TRBD1 (6 bases). V dropped 3 bases and J dropped 7 bases, with 15 bases sitting between them. The germline V gene has CDR1 SGHVS and CDR2 FQNEAQ. The CDR3 loop spans 14 amino acids. The CDR3 coding sequence is TGTGCCAGCAGCTTCCAGAGGGGGTCCGATGAAGCTTTCTTT. It encodes CASSFQRGSDEAFF.

This clone was detected only once. V gene TRBV5-5 combines with J gene TRBJ2-5, with no clear D. This CDR3 region has 15 residues. The germline V gene has CDR1 SGHKS and CDR2 YYEKEE (reference sequence). V lost 0 bases and J lost 1, with 10 bases in between. The CDR3 nucleotides are TGTGCCAGCAGCTTGGATATTCTTTTCCAAGAGACCCAGTACTTC. As protein: CASSLDILFQETQYF.

This rearrangement joins TRBV5-1 to TRBJ2-2; possible D gene TRBD1, 6 bases. V lost 2 bases, J lost 2 bases, and 13 bases lay in between. CDR3 length equals 16 residues. Germline V gene data show CDR1 as SGHRS and CDR2 as YFSETQ. The CDR3 region is CASSLGTNRNTGELFF. The CDR3 DNA follows: TGCGCCAGCAGCTTAGGGACAAACCGAAACACCGGGGAGCTGTTTTTT.

The chain recombines TRBV5-1 with TRBJ2-1; D might be TRBD2 (5 bases). CDR1 and CDR2 from the germline V gene are SGHRS and YFSETQ. CDR3 length equals 13 residues. Trimming removed 4 bases at V and 7 bases at J, with 12 bases between. DNA for the CDR3: TGCGCCAGCAGCGTTGCCCCGGGAAATGAGCAGTTCTTC. Protein: CASSVAPGNEQFF.

This chain links TRBV7-3 with TRBJ2-5; the match to TRBD2 covers 16 bases. Looked up from germline, CDR1 is SGHTA and CDR2 is FQGTGA. Trimming took 5 bases from V and 5 from J; bases not matched to a gene: 5. This CDR3 has 16 amino acids. CDR3 DNA: TGTGCCAGCAGCCCGGGACTAGCGGGGGGGCTGGAGACCCAGTACTTC. This codes for CASSPGLAGGLETQYF.

The rearrangement links TRBV6-5 to TRBJ1-1, with no clear D. Looked up from germline, CDR1 is MNHEY and CDR2 is SVGAGI. The CDR3 extends over 13 amino acids. The V and J ends lost 0 bases and 4 bases respectively, with 6 bases between them. The CDR3 coding sequence is TGTGCCAGCAGTTACTCCCAGTCCACTGAAGCTTTCTTT. Amino acids: CASSYSQSTEAFF.

This rearrangement joins TRBV27 to TRBJ1-2; 8 bases are shared with TRBD1. The CDR3 runs 14 residues. The germline CDR1 and CDR2 sequences are MNHEY and SMNVEV (reference sequence). Trimming at V came to 6 bases and at J to 5 bases, leaving 8 bases not matched to a gene. This CDR3 is CASRGSGGVYGYTF. The DNA for the CDR3 is TGTGCCAGCAGAGGCTCAGGGGGCGTTTATGGCTACACCTTC.

CDR3 nucleotide sequence: TGTGCCACCAGCAGACGACAGGTCAACTCGAATCAGCCCCAGCATTTT. Translation gives CATSRRQVNSNQPQHF. V is TRBV15 and J is TRBJ1-5, with D possibly TRBD1 on 6 matching bases. This CDR3 spans 16 amino acids. Germline-derived CDR1 and CDR2 are LNHNV and YYDKDF (reference sequence). V lost 2 bases to trimming and J lost 4 bases, with 15 bases between them.